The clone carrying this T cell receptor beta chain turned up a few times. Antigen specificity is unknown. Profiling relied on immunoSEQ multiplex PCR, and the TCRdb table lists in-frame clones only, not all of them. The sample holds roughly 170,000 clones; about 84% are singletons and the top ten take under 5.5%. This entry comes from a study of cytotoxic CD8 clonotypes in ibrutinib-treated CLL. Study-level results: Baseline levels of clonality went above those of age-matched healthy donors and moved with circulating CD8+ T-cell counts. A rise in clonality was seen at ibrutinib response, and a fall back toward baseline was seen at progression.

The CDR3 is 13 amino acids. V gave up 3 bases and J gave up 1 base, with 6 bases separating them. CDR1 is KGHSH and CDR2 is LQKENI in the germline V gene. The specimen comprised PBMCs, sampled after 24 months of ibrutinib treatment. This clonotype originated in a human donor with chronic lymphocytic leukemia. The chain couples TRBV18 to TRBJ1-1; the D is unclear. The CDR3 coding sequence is TGTGCCAGCTCACCTCAGGCGAACACTGAAGCTTTCTTT. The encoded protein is CASSPQANTEAFF.